This passage covers 21 T cell receptor beta chains from one sample sequenced in a study of a mutant IDH1 vaccine in newly diagnosed glioma. The time point here: week 35, safety follow-up. Each dose of the vaccine consisted of 300 ug of mutant IDH1 20-mer peptide, with topical imiquimod. Repertoires were generated with immunoSEQ multiplex PCR, while TCRdb's copy carries only in-frame clones and drops some. This table has tens of thousands of clones, under 90% appearing once. These TCRs' antigens remain unknown. The material sequenced was PBMCs, taken from a glioma patient whose treatment included an IDH1 peptide vaccine. These receptors came from a man aged 25 to 45 with glioma.

The chain is built from TRBV10-3 and TRBJ1-2; D is uncertain. In germline, CDR1 is ENHRY, CDR2 SYGVKD. The V end lost 0 bases, the J end lost 3 bases, and 17 bases lay between the germline ends. The CDR3 consists of 17 residues. CDR3 coding DNA: TGTGCCATCAGTGAGTCGGTTACGGCGGCAACCTACTATGGCTACACCTTC. Amino acid sequence: CAISESVTAATYYGYTF.

This sequence joins TRBV7-9 and TRBJ2-3; no clear D gene. Deletions cut 3 bases from V and 1 base from J, with 2 bases between. There are 12 residues in the CDR3. CDR1 SEHNR and CDR2 FQNEAQ come from the germline V gene (reference sequence). CDR3 in DNA: TGTGCCAGCAGCTTGGGCACAGATACGCAGTATTTT. Encoded protein: CASSLGTDTQYF.

Only a few counts were recorded for this clone. The rearrangement uses TRBV18 and TRBJ2-3; 7 bases are a match to TRBD1. V lost 1 base to trimming and J lost 9 bases; unmatched junction nucleotides: 7. The germline gives CDR1 KGHSH, CDR2 LQKENI. This CDR3 is 14 amino acids long. The CDR3 bases are TGTGCCAGCTCACCACTCGACAGGGTGGAAACGCAGTATTTT. Translation gives CASSPLDRVETQYF.

The gene calls are TRBV27 and TRBJ2-7, with D unresolved. The CDR3 is made up of 15 amino acids. CDR1 and CDR2 (germline): MNHEY, SMNVEV (reference sequence). V gave up 3 bases and J gave up 0 bases, with 12 bases separating them. For the CDR3, the DNA is TGTGCCAGCAGTTTGGGGATCGGAACCTCCTACGAGCAGTACTTC. Its translation: CASSLGIGTSYEQYF.

The rearrangement uses TRBV6-6 and TRBJ1-5; 7 bases line up with TRBD1. This CDR3 has 15 residues. V shed 7 bases and J 3 bases; nucleotides not matched to a gene: 9. Germline CDR1 is MNHNY and CDR2 is SVGAGI (reference sequence). The CDR3 DNA sequence: TGTGCCAGCAAACACAGGGGAAGGGACAATCAGCCCCAGCATTTT. Protein product: CASKHRGRDNQPQHF.

The rearrangement joins TRBV5-6 to TRBJ2-3; D unresolved. V was cut by 0 bases and J by 1 base, with 12 bases left in between. The length of the CDR3 is 16 residues. Germline assignment: CDR1 SGHDT and CDR2 YYEEEE. CDR3 in amino acids: CASSLGLLRGTDTQYF. The DNA for the CDR3 is TGTGCCAGCAGCTTGGGCCTTCTACGGGGCACAGATACGCAGTATTTT.

The J gene is TRBJ2-5, the V gene TRBV9; 8 bases match TRBD1. CDR3 length: 16 residues. Per the germline V gene, CDR1 is SGDLS and CDR2 is YYNGEE. J was trimmed by 0 bases and V by 2 bases; bases with no gene match: 6. DNA for the CDR3: TGTGCCAGCAGCGTGAGGACAGGGAGGAACCAAGAGACCCAGTACTTC. This gives the protein CASSVRTGRNQETQYF.

This chain joins TRBV19 and TRBJ2-6; D remains unclear. Germline V gene sequence: CDR1 LNHDA, CDR2 SQIVND (reference sequence). V was clipped by 7 bases and J by 0 bases, with 10 bases between them. The CDR3 consists of 15 residues. CDR3 in amino acids: CASMQQSSGANVLTF. The CDR3 region has the DNA TGTGCCAGTATGCAGCAAAGCTCTGGGGCCAACGTCCTGACTTTC.

This clone was observed a handful of times. The chain couples TRBV19 to TRBJ1-1; D unresolved. This CDR3 spans 17 amino acids. V was clipped by 7 bases and J by 1 base, with 22 bases between them. Germline values: CDR1 LNHDA, CDR2 SQIVND (reference sequence). CDR3 nucleotides: TGTGCCAGTACTTTGGGCAGGCGGCCGCAGACGAACACTGAAGCTTTCTTT. It translates to CASTLGRRPQTNTEAFF.

This clone has only one observation. This chain connects TRBV14 to TRBJ1-3; D is ambiguous. This CDR3 is built from 15 residues. V lost 0 bases and J lost 0, with 6 bases in between. Germline CDR1 SGHDN, CDR2 FVKESK. The CDR3 DNA reads TGTGCCAGCAGCCAAGATGGAAGCTCTGGAAACACCATATATTTT. Translated: CASSQDGSSGNTIYF.

The DNA of the CDR3 is TGTGCCAGCTCACCATGGTCAGGGAAGGAGTATGGCTACACCTTC. Amino acid sequence: CASSPWSGKEYGYTF. V and J are TRBV18 and TRBJ1-2, with D perhaps TRBD1 (5 bases). The V and J ends lost 2 bases and 5 bases respectively, with 15 bases between them. The CDR3 is 15 amino acids. Looked up from germline, CDR1 is KGHSH and CDR2 is LQKENI. Filled out from reference TRBV18 and TRBJ1-2, the complete variable domain reads NAGVMQNPRHLVRRRGQEARLRCSPMKGHSHVYWYRQLPEEGLKFMVYLQKENIIDESGMPKERFSAEFPKEGPSILRIQQVVRGDSAAYFCASSPWSGKEYGYTFGSGTRLTVV.

This chain's CDR3 is CASSFWTGRQETQYF. Written as DNA, the CDR3 is TGTGCCAGCAGCTTCTGGACAGGGCGGCAAGAGACCCAGTACTTC. J is TRBJ2-5 and V is TRBV7-9, with 8 bases identical to TRBD1. The CDR3 has 15 residues. The germline V gene has CDR1 SEHNR and CDR2 FQNEAQ (reference sequence). V was clipped by 3 bases and J by 2 bases; unmatched bases: 5. Based on the CDR3 plus reference TRBV7-9 and TRBJ2-5, the full variable domain is DTGVSQNPRHKITKRGQNVTFRCDPISEHNRLYWYRQTLGQGPEFLTYFQNEAQLEKSRLLSDRFSAERPKGSFSTLEIQRTEQGDSAMYLCASSFWTGRQETQYFGPGTRLLVL.

This clone ranks as large (0.1 to 1%). The chain uses TRBV18 and TRBJ1-2, with 7 nucleotides matching TRBD1. This CDR3 is 14 amino acids long. The ends lost 6 bases at V and 7 bases at J; junction bases unmatched: 11. The germline V gene has CDR1 KGHSH and CDR2 LQKENI. CDR3 region: CASSETGYFSGYTF. The CDR3 DNA follows: TGTGCCAGCTCCGAGACAGGGTATTTTTCTGGCTACACCTTC.

The chain combines TRBV27 with TRBJ1-2, with 9 nucleotides matching TRBD1. The CDR3 is 14 amino acids. J gave up 4 bases and V 6 bases, and 6 bases lay outside the gene matches. Per germline, CDR1 MNHEY and CDR2 SMNVEV (reference sequence). In DNA form, the CDR3 reads TGTGCCAGCAGACAACAGGGGGCTGGCTATGGCTACACCTTC. This codes for CASRQQGAGYGYTF.

The chain carries TRBV13 and TRBJ2-3, with 8 bases that match TRBD1. Germline loops: CDR1 PRHDT, CDR2 FYEKMQ (reference sequence). There are 19 residues in the CDR3. J lost 1 base, V lost 5 bases, and 17 bases had no gene match. The CDR3 coding sequence is TGTGCCAGCAGCCCCAACCCCTTTTCGGACAGGGATGGCACAGATACGCAGTATTTT. This gives the protein CASSPNPFSDRDGTDTQYF.

This clone was recorded only once. The chain recombines TRBV19 with TRBJ1-2, with TRBD1 matching over 9 bases. Germline values: CDR1 LNHDA, CDR2 SQIVND (reference sequence). This CDR3 is 12 amino acids long. V lost 9 bases, J lost 8 bases, and 7 bases stayed unmatched. For the CDR3, the DNA is TGTGCCAGCCAACAGGGGGCAGAGGGCTACACCTTC. Protein: CASQQGAEGYTF. Using reference TRBV19 and TRBJ1-2 for the parts outside the CDR3, the full variable domain is DGGITQSPKYLFRKEGQNVTLSCEQNLNHDAMYWYRQDPGQGLRLIYYSQIVNDFQKGDIAEGYSVSREKKESFPLTVTSAQKNPTAFYLCASQQGAEGYTFGSGTRLTVV.

This clone was counted between two and nine times. The V gene is TRBV7-9, the J gene TRBJ1-1; TRBD1 matches 8 bases. The CDR3 runs 15 residues. With 5 bases clipped from V and 0 bases from J, the junction kept 5 bases outside the gene matches. Looked up from germline, CDR1 is SEHNR and CDR2 is FQNEAQ (reference sequence). For the CDR3, the DNA is TGTGCCAGCAGCCCTAGGACAGGGTTGAACACTGAAGCTTTCTTT. Translation gives CASSPRTGLNTEAFF.

V and J are TRBV19 and TRBJ2-3; D gene uncertain. Germline V lookup: CDR1 LNHDA, CDR2 SQIVND (reference sequence). The CDR3 is 14 amino acids. The V gene lost 3 bases and the J gene lost 0 bases, with 7 bases spanning the gap. The CDR3 sequence: CASSISDSTDTQYF. The CDR3 nucleotides are TGTGCCAGTAGTATTTCGGACAGCACAGATACGCAGTATTTT.

This clone came up once. V usage is TRBV7-9 and J usage is TRBJ1-2; no firm D call. The V gene lost 1 base and the J gene lost 8 bases, with 14 bases spanning the gap. The CDR3 sequence is 14 residues long. CDR1 is SEHNR, CDR2 FQNEAQ, per germline (reference sequence). DNA of the CDR3: TGTGCCAGCAGCTTAGACTGGAGTTTTAACGGCTACACCTTC. Its translation: CASSLDWSFNGYTF.

This clone occurred a few times. This chain's CDR3 is CATVGGAFGYTF. Written as DNA, the CDR3 is TGTGCCACTGTTGGCGGGGCATTCGGCTACACCTTC. This sequence joins TRBV6-5 and TRBJ1-2; perhaps TRBD1 as D (5 bases). The CDR3 spans 12 residues. Per germline, CDR1 MNHEY and CDR2 SVGAGI. V lost 10 bases and J 8 bases, leaving 17 bases between the germline ends.

This chain links TRBV29-1 with TRBJ1-5; 10 nucleotides align to TRBD1. Unmatched junction bases numbered 5, after V lost 7 bases and J lost 2 bases. The CDR3 loop spans 14 amino acids. Germline V gene lookup returns CDR1 SQVTM and CDR2 ANQGSEA. The CDR3, as DNA: TGCAGCGCAATGACAGGGGGCGGCAATCAGCCCCAGCATTTT. It is translated as CSAMTGGGNQPQHF.